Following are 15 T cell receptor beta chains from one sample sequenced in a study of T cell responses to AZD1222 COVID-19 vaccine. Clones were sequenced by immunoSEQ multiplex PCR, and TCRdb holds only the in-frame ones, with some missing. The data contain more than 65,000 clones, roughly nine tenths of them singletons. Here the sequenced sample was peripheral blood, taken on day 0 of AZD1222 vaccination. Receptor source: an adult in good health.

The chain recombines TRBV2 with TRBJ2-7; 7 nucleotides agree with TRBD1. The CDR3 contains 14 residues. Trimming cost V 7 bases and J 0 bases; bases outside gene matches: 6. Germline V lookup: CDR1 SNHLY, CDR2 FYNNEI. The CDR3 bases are TGTGCCAGCACTGGGACAGTAAGCTCCTACGAGCAGTACTTC. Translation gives CASTGTVSSYEQYF.

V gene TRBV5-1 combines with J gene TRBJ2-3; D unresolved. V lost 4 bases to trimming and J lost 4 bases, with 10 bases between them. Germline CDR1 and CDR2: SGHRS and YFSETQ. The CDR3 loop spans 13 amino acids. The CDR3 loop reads CASSPSLADTQYF. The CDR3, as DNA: TGCGCCAGCAGCCCAAGCTTGGCAGATACGCAGTATTTT.

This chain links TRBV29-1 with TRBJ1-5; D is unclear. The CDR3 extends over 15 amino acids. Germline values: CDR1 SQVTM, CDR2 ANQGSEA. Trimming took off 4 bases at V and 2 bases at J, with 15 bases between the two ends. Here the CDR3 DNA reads TGCAGCGTTGCTGACGGTTTTTTGGGCAATCAGCCCCAGCATTTT. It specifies CSVADGFLGNQPQHF.

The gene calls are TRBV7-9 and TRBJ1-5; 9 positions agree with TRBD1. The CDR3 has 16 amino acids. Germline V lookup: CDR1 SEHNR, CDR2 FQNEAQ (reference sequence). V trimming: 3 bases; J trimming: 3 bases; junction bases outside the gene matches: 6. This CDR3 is CASSFGGTGNNQPQHF. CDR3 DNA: TGTGCCAGCAGCTTCGGCGGGACAGGGAACAATCAGCCCCAGCATTTT.

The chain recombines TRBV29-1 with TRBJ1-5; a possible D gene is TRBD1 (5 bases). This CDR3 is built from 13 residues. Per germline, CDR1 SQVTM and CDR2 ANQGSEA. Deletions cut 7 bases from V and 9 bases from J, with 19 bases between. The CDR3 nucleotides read TGCAGCGCTGGGGTAGGAGGGGAAGGGCCCCAGCATTTT. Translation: CSAGVGGEGPQHF.

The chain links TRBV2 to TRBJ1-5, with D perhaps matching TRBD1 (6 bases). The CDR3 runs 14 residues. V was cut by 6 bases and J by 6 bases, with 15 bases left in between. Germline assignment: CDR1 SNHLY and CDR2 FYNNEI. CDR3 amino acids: CASRTGGGLQPQHF. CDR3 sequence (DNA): TGTGCCAGCAGGACAGGAGGAGGGCTTCAGCCCCAGCATTTT.

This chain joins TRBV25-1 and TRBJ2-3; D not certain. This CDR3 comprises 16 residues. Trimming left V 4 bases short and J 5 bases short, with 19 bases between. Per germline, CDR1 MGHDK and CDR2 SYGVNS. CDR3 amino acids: CASSASTLVRGDTQYF. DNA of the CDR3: TGTGCCAGCAGTGCCTCGACTCTCGTTCGCGGAGATACGCAGTATTTT. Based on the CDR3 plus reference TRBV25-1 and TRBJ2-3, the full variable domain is EADIYQTPRYLVIGTGKKITLECSQTMGHDKMYWYQQDPGMELHLIHYSYGVNSTEKGDLSSESTVSRIRTEHFPLTLESARPSHTSQYLCASSASTLVRGDTQYFGPGTRLTVL.

CDR3 region: CASRGQGDYGYTF. Written as DNA, the CDR3 is TGTGCCAGCAGGGGACAGGGAGACTATGGCTACACCTTC. The chain couples TRBV13 to TRBJ1-2; 9 bases line up with TRBD1. Trimming at V came to 6 bases and at J to 3 bases, leaving 2 bases not matched to a gene. The germline V gene has CDR1 PRHDT and CDR2 FYEKMQ (reference sequence). CDR3 length equals 13 residues.

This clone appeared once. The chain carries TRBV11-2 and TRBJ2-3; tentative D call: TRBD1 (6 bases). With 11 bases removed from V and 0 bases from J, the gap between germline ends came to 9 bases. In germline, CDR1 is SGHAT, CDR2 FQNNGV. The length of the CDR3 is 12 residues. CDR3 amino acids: CAGGPSTDTQYF. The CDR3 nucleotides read TGTGCCGGGGGCCCTAGCACAGATACGCAGTATTTT.

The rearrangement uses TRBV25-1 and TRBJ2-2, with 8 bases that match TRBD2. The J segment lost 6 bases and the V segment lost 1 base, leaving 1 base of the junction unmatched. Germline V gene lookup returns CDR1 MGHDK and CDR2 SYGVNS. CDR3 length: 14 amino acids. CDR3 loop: CASSEWRGAGELFF. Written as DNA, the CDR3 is TGTGCCAGCAGTGAATGGCGGGGGGCCGGGGAGCTGTTTTTT.

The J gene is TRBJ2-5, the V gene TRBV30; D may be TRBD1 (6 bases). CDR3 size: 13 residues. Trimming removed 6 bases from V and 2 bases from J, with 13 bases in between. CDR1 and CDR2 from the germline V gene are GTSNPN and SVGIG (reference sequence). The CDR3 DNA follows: TGTGCCTGCGGCCCAGGGACACAAGAGACCCAGTACTTC. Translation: CACGPGTQETQYF.

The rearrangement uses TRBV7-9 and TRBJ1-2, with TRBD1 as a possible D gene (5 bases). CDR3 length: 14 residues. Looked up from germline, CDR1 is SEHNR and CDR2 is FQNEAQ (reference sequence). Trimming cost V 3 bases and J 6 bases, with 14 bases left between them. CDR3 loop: CASSFSTERNGYTF. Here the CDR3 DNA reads TGTGCCAGCAGCTTTTCGACAGAGAGGAATGGCTACACCTTC.

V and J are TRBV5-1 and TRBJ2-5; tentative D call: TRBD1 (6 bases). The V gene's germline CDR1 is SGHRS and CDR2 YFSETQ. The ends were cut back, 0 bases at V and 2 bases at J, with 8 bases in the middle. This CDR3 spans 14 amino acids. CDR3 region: CASSLGGRQETQYF. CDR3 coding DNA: TGCGCCAGCAGCTTGGGGGGGCGACAAGAGACCCAGTACTTC.

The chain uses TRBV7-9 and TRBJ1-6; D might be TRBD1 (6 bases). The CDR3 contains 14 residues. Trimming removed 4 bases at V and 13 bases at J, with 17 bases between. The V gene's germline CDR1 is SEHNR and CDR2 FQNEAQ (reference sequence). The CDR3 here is CASSSRDTVLPLHF. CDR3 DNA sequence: TGTGCCAGCAGCTCTCGGGACACTGTCCTTCCCCTCCACTTT.

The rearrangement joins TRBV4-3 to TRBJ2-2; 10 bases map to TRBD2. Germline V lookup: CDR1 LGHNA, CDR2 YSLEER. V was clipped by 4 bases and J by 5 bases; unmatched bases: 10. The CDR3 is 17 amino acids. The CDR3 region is CASSPRAASGRTGELFF. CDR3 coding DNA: TGCGCCAGCAGCCCACGGGCGGCTAGCGGGAGAACCGGGGAGCTGTTTTTT.